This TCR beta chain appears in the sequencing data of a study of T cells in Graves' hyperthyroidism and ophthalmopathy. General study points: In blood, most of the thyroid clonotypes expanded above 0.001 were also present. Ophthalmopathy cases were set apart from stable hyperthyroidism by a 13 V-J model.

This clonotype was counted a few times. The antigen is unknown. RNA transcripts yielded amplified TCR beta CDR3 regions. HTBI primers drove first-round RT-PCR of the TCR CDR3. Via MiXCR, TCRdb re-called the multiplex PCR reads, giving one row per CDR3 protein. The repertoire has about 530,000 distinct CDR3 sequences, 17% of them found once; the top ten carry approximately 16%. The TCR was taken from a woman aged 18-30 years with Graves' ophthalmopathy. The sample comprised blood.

CDR3 region: CSAGRTGGLEQYF. Written as DNA, the CDR3 is TGCAGCGCTGGGCGCACGGGAGGTCTCGAGCAGTACTTC. The gene calls are TRBV29-1 and TRBJ2-7; 7 nucleotides agree with TRBD2. This CDR3 comprises 13 residues. Germline V CDR1 and CDR2: SQVTM, ANQGSEA. The V segment lost 7 bases and the J segment 6 bases; nucleotides outside the gene matches: 12.